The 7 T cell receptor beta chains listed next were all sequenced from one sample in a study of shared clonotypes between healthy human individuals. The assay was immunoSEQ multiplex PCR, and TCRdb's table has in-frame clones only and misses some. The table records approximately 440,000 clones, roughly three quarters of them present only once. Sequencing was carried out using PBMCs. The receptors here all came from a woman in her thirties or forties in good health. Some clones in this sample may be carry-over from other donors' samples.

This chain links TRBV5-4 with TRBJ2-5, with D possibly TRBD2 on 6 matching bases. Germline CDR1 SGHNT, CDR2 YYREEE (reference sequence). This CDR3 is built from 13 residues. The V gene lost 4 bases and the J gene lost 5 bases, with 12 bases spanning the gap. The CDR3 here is CASSVEGRETQYF. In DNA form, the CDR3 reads TGTGCCAGCAGCGTCGAAGGGAGGGAGACCCAGTACTTC. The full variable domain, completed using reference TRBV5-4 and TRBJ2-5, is ETGVTQSPTHLIKTRGQQVTLRCSSQSGHNTVSWYQQALGQGPQFIFQYYREEENGRGNFPPRFSGLQFPNYSSELNVNALELDDSALYLCASSVEGRETQYFGPGTRLLVL.

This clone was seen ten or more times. This chain's CDR3 is CASSMIAAADTQYF. The DNA for the CDR3 is TGTGCCAGTAGTATGATAGCGGCCGCAGATACGCAGTATTTT. V gene TRBV19 combines with J gene TRBJ2-3; tentatively, D is TRBD2 (6 bases). Germline CDR1 LNHDA, CDR2 SQIVND (reference sequence). The CDR3 covers 14 residues. The V and J ends lost 3 bases and 4 bases respectively, with 11 bases between them.

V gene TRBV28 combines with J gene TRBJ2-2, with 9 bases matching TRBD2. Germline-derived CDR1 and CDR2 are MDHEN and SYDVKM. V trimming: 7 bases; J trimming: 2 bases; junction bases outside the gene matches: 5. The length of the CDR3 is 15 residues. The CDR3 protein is CASNGGRGNTGELFF. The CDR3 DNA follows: TGTGCCAGCAATGGCGGGAGGGGCAACACCGGGGAGCTGTTTTTT.

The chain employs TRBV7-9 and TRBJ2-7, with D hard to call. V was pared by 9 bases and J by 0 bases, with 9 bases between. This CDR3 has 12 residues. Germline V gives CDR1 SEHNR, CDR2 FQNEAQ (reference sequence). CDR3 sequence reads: CASSKSSYEQYF. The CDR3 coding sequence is TGTGCCAGTAGCAAGTCCTCCTACGAGCAGTACTTC.

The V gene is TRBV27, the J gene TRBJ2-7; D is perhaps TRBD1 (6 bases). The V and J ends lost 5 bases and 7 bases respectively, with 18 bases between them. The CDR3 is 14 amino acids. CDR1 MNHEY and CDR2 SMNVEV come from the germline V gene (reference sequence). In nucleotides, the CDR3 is TGTGCCAGCAGTCCGGACGGACAGCCGCGTGAGCAGTACTTC. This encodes CASSPDGQPREQYF.

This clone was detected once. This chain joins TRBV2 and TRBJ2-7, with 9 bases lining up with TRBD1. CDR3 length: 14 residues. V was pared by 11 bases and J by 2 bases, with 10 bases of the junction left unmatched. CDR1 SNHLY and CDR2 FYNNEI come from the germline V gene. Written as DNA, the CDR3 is TGTGCCGGGGGACAGGGAGTACTTACCTACGAGCAGTACTTC. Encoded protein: CAGGQGVLTYEQYF.

This chain's CDR3 is CASSLGDFHHEQYF. CDR3 coding DNA: TGTGCCAGCAGCTTAGGGGATTTTCATCACGAGCAGTACTTC. The chain links TRBV7-6 to TRBJ2-7; no firm D call. CDR1 and CDR2 (germline): SGHVS, FNYEAQ. The CDR3 has 14 residues. V lost 1 base to trimming and J lost 5 bases, with 12 bases between them.